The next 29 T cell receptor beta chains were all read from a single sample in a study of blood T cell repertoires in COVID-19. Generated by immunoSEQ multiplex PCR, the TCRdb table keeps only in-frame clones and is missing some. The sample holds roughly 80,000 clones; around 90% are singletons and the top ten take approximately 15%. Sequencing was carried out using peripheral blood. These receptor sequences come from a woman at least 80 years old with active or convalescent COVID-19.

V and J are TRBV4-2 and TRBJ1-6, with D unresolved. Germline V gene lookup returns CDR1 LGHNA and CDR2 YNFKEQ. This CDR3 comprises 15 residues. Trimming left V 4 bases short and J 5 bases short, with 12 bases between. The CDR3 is CASSPLGSDNSPLHF. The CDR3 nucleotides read TGTGCCAGCAGCCCCCTCGGGTCGGATAATTCACCCCTCCACTTT.

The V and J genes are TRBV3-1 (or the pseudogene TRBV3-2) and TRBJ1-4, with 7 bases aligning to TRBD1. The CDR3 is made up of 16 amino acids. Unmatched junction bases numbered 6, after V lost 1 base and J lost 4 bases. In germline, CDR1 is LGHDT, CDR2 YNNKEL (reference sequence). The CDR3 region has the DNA TGTGCCAGCAGCCAAGTTAAGGGGGCCGGTAATGAAAAACTGTTTTTT. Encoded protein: CASSQVKGAGNEKLFF.

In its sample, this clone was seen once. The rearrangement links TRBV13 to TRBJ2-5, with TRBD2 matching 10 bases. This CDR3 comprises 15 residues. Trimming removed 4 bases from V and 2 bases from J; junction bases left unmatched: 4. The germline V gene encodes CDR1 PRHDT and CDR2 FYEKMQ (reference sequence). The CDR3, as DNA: TGTGCCAGCAGCTACGGGACTAGCGAACAAGAGACCCAGTACTTC. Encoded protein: CASSYGTSEQETQYF.

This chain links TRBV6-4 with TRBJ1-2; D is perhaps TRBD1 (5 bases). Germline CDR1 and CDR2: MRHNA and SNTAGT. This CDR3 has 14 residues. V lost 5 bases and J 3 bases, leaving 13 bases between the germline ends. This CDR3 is CASSRDSSDYGYTF. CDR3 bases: TGTGCCAGCAGTCGGGACTCCTCGGACTATGGCTACACCTTC.

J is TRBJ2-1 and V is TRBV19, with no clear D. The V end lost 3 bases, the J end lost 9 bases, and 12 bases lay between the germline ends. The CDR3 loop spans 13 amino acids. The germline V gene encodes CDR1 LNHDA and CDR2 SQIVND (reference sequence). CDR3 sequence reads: CASSIARTSEQFF. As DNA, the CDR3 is TGTGCCAGTAGTATTGCCAGAACCAGTGAGCAGTTCTTC.

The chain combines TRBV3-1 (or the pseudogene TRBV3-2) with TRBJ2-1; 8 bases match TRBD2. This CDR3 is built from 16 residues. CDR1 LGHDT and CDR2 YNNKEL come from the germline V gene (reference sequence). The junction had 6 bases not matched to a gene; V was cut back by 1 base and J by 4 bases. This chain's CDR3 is CASSQVNPSGYNEQFF. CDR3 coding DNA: TGTGCCAGCAGCCAAGTTAACCCTAGCGGGTACAATGAGCAGTTCTTC.

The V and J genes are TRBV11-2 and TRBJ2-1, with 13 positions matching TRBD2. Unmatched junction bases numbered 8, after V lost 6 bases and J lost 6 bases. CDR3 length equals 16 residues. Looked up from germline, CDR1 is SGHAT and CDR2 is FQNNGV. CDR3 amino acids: CASRETSGGASNEQFF. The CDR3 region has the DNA TGTGCCAGCAGAGAAACTAGCGGGGGGGCCTCCAATGAGCAGTTCTTC.

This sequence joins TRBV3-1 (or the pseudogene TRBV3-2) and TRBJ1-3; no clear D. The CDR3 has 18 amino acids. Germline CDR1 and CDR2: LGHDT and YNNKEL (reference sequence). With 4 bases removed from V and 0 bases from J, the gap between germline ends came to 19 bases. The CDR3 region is CASSPQKLRFRSGNTIYF. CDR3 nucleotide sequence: TGTGCCAGCAGCCCTCAAAAACTCCGATTCCGCTCTGGAAACACCATATATTTT.

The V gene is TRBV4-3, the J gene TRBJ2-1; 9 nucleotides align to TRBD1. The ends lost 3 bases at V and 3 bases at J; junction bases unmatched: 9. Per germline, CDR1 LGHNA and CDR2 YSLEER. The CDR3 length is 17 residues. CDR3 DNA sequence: TGCGCCAGCAGCCATTCCTTCCAGGACAGGGGCTACAATGAGCAGTTCTTC. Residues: CASSHSFQDRGYNEQFF.

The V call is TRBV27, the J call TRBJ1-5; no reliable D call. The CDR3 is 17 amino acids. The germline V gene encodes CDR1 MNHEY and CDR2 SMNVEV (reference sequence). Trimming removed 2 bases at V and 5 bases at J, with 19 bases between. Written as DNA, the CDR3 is TGTGCCAGCAGTTTAGCCGGAGGGTTTGGCCAGCATCAGCCCCAGCATTTT. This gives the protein CASSLAGGFGQHQPQHF.

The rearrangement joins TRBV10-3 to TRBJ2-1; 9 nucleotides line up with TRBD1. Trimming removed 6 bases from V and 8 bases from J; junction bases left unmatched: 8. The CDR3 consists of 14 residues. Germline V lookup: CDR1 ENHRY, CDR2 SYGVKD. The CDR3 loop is CAIRPGQGSHEQFF. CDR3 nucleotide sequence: TGTGCCATCAGGCCGGGACAGGGAAGCCATGAGCAGTTCTTC.

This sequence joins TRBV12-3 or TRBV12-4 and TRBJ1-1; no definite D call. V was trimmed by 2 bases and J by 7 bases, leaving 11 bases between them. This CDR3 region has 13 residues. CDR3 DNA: TGTGCCAGCAGTTTACGACACACCAATGAAGCTTTCTTT. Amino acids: CASSLRHTNEAFF.

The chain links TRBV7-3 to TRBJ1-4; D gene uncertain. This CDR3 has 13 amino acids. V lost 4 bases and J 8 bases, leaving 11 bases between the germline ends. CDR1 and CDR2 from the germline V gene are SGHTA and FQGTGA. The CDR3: CASSYAAGEKLFF. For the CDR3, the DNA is TGTGCCAGCAGCTACGCCGCCGGGGAAAAACTGTTTTTT.

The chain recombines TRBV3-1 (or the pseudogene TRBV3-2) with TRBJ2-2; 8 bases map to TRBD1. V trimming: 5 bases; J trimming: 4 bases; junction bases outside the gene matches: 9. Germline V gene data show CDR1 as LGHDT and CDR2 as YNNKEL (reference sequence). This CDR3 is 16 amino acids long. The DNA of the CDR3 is TGTGCCAGCAGCGAAGCCGGGACAGGTGGCACCGGGGAGCTGTTTTTT. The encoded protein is CASSEAGTGGTGELFF.

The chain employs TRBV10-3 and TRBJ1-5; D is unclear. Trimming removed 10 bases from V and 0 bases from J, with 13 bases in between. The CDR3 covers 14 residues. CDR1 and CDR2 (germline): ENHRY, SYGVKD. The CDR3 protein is CATQEGSSNQPQHF. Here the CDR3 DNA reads TGTGCCACCCAGGAAGGGAGTAGCAATCAGCCCCAGCATTTT.

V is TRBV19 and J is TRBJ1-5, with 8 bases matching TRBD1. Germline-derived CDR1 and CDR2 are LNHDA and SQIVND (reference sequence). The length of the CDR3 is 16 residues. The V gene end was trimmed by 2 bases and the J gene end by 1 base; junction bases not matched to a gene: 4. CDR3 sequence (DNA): TGTGCCAGTAGTATAAGAGACAGGGGAAGCAATCAGCCCCAGCATTTT. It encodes CASSIRDRGSNQPQHF.

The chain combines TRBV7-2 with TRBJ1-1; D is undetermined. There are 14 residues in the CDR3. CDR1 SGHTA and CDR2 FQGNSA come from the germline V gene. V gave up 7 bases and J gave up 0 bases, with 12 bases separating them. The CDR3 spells CASTRRALNTEAFF. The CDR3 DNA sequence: TGTGCCAGCACCCGGAGGGCCTTGAACACTGAAGCTTTCTTT.

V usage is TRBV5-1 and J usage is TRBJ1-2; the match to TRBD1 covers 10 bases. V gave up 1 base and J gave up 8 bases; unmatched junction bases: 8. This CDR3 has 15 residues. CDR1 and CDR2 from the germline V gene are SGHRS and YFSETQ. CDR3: CASSLSGTGVRGYTF. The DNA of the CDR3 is TGCGCCAGCAGCTTGTCCGGGACAGGGGTTCGCGGCTACACCTTC.

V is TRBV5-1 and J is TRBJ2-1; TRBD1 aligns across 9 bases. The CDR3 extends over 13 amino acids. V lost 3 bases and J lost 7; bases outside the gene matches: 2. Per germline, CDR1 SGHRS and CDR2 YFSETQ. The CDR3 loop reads CASSWGTGNEQFF. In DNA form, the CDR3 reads TGCGCCAGCAGCTGGGGGACAGGGAATGAGCAGTTCTTC.

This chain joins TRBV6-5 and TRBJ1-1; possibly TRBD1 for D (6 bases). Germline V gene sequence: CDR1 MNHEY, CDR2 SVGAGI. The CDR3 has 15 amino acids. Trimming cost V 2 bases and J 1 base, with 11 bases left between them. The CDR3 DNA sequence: TGTGCCAGCAGTTACGACCCGGGACAGAACACTGAAGCTTTCTTT. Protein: CASSYDPGQNTEAFF.

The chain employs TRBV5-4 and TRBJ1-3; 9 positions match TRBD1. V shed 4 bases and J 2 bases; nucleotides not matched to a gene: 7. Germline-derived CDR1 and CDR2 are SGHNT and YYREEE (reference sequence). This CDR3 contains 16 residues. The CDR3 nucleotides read TGTGCCAGCAGCAAGTTGGACAGGGGCACTGGAAACACCATATATTTT. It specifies CASSKLDRGTGNTIYF.

The CDR3 DNA reads as TGTGCCAGCAGCCAAGACAGGGGGCGCTTAGAGACCCAGTACTTC. Translation gives CASSQDRGRLETQYF. J is TRBJ2-5 and V is TRBV3-1 (or the pseudogene TRBV3-2); TRBD1 matches 8 bases. Trimming cost V 0 bases and J 4 bases; bases outside gene matches: 4. Germline V CDR1 and CDR2: LGHDT, YNNKEL (reference sequence). The CDR3 runs 15 residues.

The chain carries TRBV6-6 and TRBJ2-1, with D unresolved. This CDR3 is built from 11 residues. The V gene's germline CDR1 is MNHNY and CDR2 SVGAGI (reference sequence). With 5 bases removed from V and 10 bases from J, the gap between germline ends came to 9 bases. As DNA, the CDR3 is TGTGCCAGCAGTCTCGACATAGAGCAGTTCTTC. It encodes CASSLDIEQFF.

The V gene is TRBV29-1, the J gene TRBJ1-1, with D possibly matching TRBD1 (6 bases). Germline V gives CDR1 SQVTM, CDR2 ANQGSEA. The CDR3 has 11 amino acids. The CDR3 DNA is TGCAGTACAGGGCGGAACACTGAAGCTTTCTTT. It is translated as CSTGRNTEAFF.

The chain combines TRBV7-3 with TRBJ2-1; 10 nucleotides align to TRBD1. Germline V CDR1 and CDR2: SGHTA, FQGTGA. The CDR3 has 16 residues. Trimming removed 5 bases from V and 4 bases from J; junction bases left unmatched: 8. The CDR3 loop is CASSERDRGNYNEQFF. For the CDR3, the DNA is TGTGCCAGCAGCGAGCGGGACAGGGGTAATTACAATGAGCAGTTCTTC.

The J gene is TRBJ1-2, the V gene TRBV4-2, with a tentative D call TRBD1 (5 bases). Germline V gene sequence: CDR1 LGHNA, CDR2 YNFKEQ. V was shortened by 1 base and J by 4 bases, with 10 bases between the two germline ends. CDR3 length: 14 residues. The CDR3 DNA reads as TGTGCCAGCAGCCAAGGGAGGGGTGGCTATGGCTACACCTTC. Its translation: CASSQGRGGYGYTF.

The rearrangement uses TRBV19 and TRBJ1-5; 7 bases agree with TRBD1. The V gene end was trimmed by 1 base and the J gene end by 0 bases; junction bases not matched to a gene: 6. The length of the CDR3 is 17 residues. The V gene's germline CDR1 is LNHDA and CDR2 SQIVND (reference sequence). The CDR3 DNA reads TGTGCCAGTAGTATAGGGGACAGTTTGGGTAGCAATCAGCCCCAGCATTTT. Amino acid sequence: CASSIGDSLGSNQPQHF.

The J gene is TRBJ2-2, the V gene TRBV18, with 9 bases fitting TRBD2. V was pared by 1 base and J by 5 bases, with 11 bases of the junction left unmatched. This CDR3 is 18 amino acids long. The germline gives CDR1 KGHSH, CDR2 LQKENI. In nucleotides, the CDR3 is TGTGCCAGCTCACCACTCTCCCTAGCGGGGACTGGAACCGGGGAGCTGTTTTTT. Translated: CASSPLSLAGTGTGELFF.

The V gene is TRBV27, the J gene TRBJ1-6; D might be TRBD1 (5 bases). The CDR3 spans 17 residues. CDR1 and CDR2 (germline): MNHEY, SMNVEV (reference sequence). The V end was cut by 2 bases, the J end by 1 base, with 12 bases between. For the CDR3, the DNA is TGTGCCAGCAGTTTAATCCAGGGAAAGTCCTATAATTCACCCCTCCACTTT. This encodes CASSLIQGKSYNSPLHF.